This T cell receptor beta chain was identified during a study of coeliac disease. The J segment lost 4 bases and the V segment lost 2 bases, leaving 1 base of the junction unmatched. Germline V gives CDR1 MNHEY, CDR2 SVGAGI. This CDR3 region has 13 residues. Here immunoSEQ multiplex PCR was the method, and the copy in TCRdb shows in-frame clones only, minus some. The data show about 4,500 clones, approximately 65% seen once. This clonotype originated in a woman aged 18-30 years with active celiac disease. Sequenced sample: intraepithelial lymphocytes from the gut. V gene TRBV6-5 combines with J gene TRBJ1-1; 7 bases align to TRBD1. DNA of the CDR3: TGTGCCAGCAGTTACGCAGGGGGCACTGAAGCTTTCTTT. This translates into CASSYAGGTEAFF.